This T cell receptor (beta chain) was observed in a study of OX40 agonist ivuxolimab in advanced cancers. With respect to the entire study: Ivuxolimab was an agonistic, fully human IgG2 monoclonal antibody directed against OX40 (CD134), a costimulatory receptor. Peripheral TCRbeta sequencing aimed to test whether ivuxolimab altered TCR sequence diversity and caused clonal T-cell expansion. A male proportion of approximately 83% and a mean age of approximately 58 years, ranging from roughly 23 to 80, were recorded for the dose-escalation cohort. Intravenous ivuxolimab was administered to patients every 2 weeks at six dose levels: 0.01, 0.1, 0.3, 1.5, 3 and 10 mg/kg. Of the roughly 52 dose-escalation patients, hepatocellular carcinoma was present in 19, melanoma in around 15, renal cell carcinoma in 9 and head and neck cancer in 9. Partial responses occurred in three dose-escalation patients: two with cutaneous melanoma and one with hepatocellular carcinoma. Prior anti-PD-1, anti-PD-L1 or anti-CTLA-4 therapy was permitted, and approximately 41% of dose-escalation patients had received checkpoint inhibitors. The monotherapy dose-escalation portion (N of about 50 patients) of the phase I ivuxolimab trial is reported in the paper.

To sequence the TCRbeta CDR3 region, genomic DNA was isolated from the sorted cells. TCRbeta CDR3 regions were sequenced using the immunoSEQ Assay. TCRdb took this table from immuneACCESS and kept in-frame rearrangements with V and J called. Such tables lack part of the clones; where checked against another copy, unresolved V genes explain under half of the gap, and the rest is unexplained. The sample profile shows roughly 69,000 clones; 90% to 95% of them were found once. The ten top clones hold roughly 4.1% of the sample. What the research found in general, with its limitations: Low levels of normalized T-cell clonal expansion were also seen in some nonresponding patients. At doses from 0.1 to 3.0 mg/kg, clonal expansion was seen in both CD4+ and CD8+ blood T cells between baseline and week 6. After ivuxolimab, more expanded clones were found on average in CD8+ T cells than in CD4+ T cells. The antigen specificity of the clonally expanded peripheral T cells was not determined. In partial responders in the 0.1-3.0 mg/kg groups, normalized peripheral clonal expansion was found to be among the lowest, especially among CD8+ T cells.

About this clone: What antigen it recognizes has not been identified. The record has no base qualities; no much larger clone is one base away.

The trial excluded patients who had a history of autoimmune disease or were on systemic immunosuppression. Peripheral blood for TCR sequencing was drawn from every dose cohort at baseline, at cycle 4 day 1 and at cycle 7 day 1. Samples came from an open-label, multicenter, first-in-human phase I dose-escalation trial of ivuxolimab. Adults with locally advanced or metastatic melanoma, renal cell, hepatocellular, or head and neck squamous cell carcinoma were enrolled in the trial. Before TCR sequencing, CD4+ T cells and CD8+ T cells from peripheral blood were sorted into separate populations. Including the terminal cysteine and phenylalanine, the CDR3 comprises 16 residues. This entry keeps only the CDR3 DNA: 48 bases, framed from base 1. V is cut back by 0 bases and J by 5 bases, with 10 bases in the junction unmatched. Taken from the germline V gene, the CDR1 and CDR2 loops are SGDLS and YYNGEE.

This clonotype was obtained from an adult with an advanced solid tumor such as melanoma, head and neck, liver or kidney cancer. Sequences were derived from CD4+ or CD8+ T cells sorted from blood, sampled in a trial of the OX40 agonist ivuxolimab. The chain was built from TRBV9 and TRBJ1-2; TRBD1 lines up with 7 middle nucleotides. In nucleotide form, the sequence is TGTGCCAGCAGCGTAGGTGCCAAGACAGGGTCGTATGGCTACACCTTC. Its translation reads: CASSVGAKTGSYGYTF.